The next 30 T cell receptor beta chains were all read from a single sample in a study of patients with pleural tuberculosis. TCRdb reanalysed the reads using MiXCR and keeps one entry per CDR3 protein. The sample yields around 30,000 distinct CDR3 sequences, 15% to 20% seen once. The source material was peripheral blood. These receptors originate from a human donor with pleural tuberculosis.

This clonotype appeared many times. The chain joins TRBV2 to TRBJ2-7; D possibly uses TRBD1 or TRBD2 (5 bases each). Trimming stripped 7 bases from V and 6 bases from J, with 13 bases between. CDR1 SNHLY and CDR2 FYNNEI come from the germline V gene. This CDR3 has 12 amino acids. CDR3 sequence (DNA): TGTGCCAGCACAGACTGGGGGTCCGAGCAGTACTTC. This gives the protein CASTDWGSEQYF.

V and J are TRBV27 and TRBJ1-2; D gene uncertain. Looked up from germline, CDR1 is MNHEY and CDR2 is SMNVEV (reference sequence). The germline V and J ends were trimmed by 6 bases and 6 bases, with 17 bases remaining between them. CDR3 length: 14 amino acids. CDR3 sequence: CASSAVSSADGYTF. CDR3 coding DNA: TGTGCCAGCAGCGCCGTATCCTCCGCGGATGGCTACACCTTC.

This clonotype was seen ten or more times. The genes are TRBV7-3 and TRBJ2-1; TRBD2 aligns across 9 bases. The CDR3 is 15 amino acids. The V gene end was trimmed by 5 bases and the J gene end by 5 bases; junction bases not matched to a gene: 7. Germline loops: CDR1 SGHTA, CDR2 FQGTGA. CDR3 nucleotide sequence: TGTGCCAGCAGCCTTTCAGGGACTAGCAACAATGAGCAGTTCTTC. Its translation is CASSLSGTSNNEQFF.

This clonotype occurred many times. This chain connects TRBV7-2 to TRBJ1-2; 7 nucleotides agree with TRBD1. CDR3 length: 14 residues. The V gene end was trimmed by 2 bases and the J gene end by 3 bases; junction bases not matched to a gene: 3. Germline lookup yields CDR1 SGHTA and CDR2 FQGNSA. Written as DNA, the CDR3 is TGTGCCAGCAGCTTACAGACAGGGCACTATGGCTACACCTTC. Its translation is CASSLQTGHYGYTF.

This clonotype showed up many times. V usage is TRBV5-4 and J usage is TRBJ2-1; 7 nucleotides align to TRBD1. V shed 2 bases and J 4 bases; nucleotides not matched to a gene: 6. CDR1 is SGHNT and CDR2 is YYREEE in the germline V gene (reference sequence). The CDR3 is made up of 15 amino acids. CDR3 sequence reads: CASSFDRARYNEQFF. CDR3 coding DNA: TGTGCCAGCAGCTTTGACAGGGCTAGGTACAATGAGCAGTTCTTC.

The chain is built from TRBV6-1 and TRBJ2-7; D call uncertain. The CDR3 totals 13 residues. The germline V gene has CDR1 MNHNS and CDR2 SASEGT. The germline V and J ends were trimmed by 2 bases and 3 bases, with 8 bases remaining between them. The CDR3 nucleotides read TGTGCCAGCAGTGAAAAGGTGTTCTACGAGCAGTACTTC. Protein: CASSEKVFYEQYF.

This clonotype has at least ten counts. The chain recombines TRBV4-1 with TRBJ2-3; tentatively, D is TRBD1 (6 bases). This CDR3 has 18 amino acids. Germline-derived CDR1 and CDR2 are MGHRA and YSYEKL. V was trimmed by 4 bases and J by 4 bases, leaving 24 bases between them. The CDR3 reads CASSPNAPQQGRADTQYF. CDR3 in DNA: TGCGCCAGCAGCCCCAATGCCCCCCAACAGGGAAGGGCAGATACGCAGTATTTT.

The sample holds many counts of this clonotype. The chain joins TRBV12-3 or TRBV12-4 to TRBJ2-5, with TRBD2 matching over 11 bases. V was clipped by 5 bases and J by 1 base; unmatched bases: 6. This CDR3 has 16 residues. The CDR3 loop is CASSPLGTSGQETQYF. As DNA, the CDR3 is TGTGCCAGCAGTCCCCTAGGGACTAGCGGCCAAGAGACCCAGTACTTC.

This clonotype was detected many times. The V call is TRBV14, the J call TRBJ2-5; TRBD1 agrees at 8 bases. V was pared by 0 bases and J by 5 bases, with 5 bases of the junction left unmatched. Germline V CDR1 and CDR2: SGHDN, FVKESK. The CDR3 runs to 15 residues. The CDR3 reads CASSQDTDREETQYF. Here the CDR3 DNA reads TGTGCCAGCAGCCAAGATACGGACAGGGAGGAGACCCAGTACTTC.

This clonotype was seen ten or more times. The J gene is TRBJ2-1, the V gene TRBV3-1; either TRBD1 or TRBD2 may fit D (6 bases each). Trimming left V 2 bases short and J 8 bases short, with 22 bases between. The CDR3 spans 17 residues. In germline, CDR1 is LGHDT, CDR2 YNNKEL (reference sequence). The CDR3 loop reads CASSQIYLDGGRDEQFF. DNA for the CDR3: TGTGCCAGCAGCCAAATATACCTGGACGGGGGCCGAGATGAGCAGTTCTTC.

Concerning this clonotype itself: A much larger clone differs by one base, so this may be a read error. The V and J genes are TRBV2 and TRBJ1-2, with 7 nucleotides matching TRBD1. Per the germline V gene, CDR1 is SNHLY and CDR2 is FYNNEI. The CDR3 loop spans 15 amino acids. The CDR3 protein is CASSDRDSQNYGYAF. The CDR3 nucleotides are TGTGCCAGCAGTGACCGGGACAGCCAGAACTATGGCTACGCCTTC.

Worth noting for this clonotype: A read error may explain this, as a much larger clone is one base away. This chain connects TRBV6-1 to TRBJ1-2; TRBD1 might be the D (5 bases). This CDR3 region has 16 residues. Germline CDR1 reads MNHNS; CDR2 reads SASEGT. The CDR3 DNA reads as TGTGCCAGCAGCCCCATTCCCGGGGGGACGCTTTATGGCTACGCCTTC. It encodes CASSPIPGGTLYGYAF.

The chain carries TRBV6-8 and TRBJ2-1; TRBD2 matches at 12 bases. Germline loops: CDR1 MNHGY, CDR2 SAAAGT. V shed 4 bases and J 1 base; nucleotides not matched to a gene: 2. CDR3 size: 16 residues. The CDR3 DNA is TGTGCCAGCAGTTTAGGGACTAGCGGGTCCTACAATGAGCAGTTCTTC. Its protein product is CASSLGTSGSYNEQFF.

In this sample, this clonotype turned up many times. This sequence joins TRBV7-6 and TRBJ1-5, with D possibly matching TRBD1 (5 bases). Germline CDR1 reads SGHVS; CDR2 reads FNYEAQ. The CDR3 extends over 14 amino acids. Trimming shortened V by 3 bases and J by 4 bases, and 10 bases separated the two germline ends. CDR3 residues: CASSLGTDNQPQHF. The CDR3 region has the DNA TGTGCCAGCAGCTTGGGGACGGATAATCAGCCCCAGCATTTT.

This clonotype was counted many times. The gene calls are TRBV27 and TRBJ2-4; D not certain. Trimming left V 1 base short and J 8 bases short, with 12 bases between. Germline values: CDR1 MNHEY, CDR2 SMNVEV (reference sequence). The CDR3 contains 14 residues. The DNA for the CDR3 is TGTGCCAGCAGTTTATTACTGTCCCGCGACATTCAGTACTTC. Its translation is CASSLLLSRDIQYF.

This clonotype was seen repeatedly, ten times or more. The chain uses TRBV18 and TRBJ2-1, with D possibly TRBD1 on 6 matching bases. The V and J ends lost 4 bases and 8 bases respectively, with 9 bases between them. The CDR3 length is 12 residues. Germline CDR1 KGHSH, CDR2 LQKENI. The CDR3 region has the DNA TGTGCCAGCTCACTTAACAGGGATGAGCAGTTCTTC. Its protein product is CASSLNRDEQFF.

This clonotype was counted at least ten times. The chain joins TRBV4-3 to TRBJ2-6; D unclear. V was cut by 4 bases and J by 2 bases, with 12 bases left in between. This CDR3 has 16 amino acids. The germline V gene has CDR1 LGHNA and CDR2 YSLEER. The CDR3 is CASSRSASPGANVLTF. In DNA form, the CDR3 reads TGCGCCAGCAGCCGGAGCGCCTCCCCTGGGGCCAACGTCCTGACTTTC.

This clonotype has a count of ten or more. The gene calls are TRBV12-3 or TRBV12-4 and TRBJ1-2; 8 bases fit TRBD1. The CDR3 sequence is 14 residues long. Germline trimming cut 6 bases from V and 5 bases from J; bases unmatched to any gene: 8. CDR3 DNA: TGTGCCAGCAGGTCCCAGGGGGCAGGGTATGGCTACACCTTC. Encoded protein: CASRSQGAGYGYTF.

The table lists this clonotype with a few counts. With a much larger clone just one base away, this may be a read error. V is TRBV29-1 and J is TRBJ1-5; D might be TRBD1 (5 bases). Germline CDR1 reads SQVTM; CDR2 reads ANQGSEA. The CDR3 covers 12 residues. V shed 5 bases and J shed 3 bases, with 8 bases lying between them. The CDR3 region has the DNA TGCAGCGTTCGGGGCTACAATCAGCCCCAGCATTTT. Translated: CSVRGYNQPQHF.

This clonotype was counted at least ten times. CDR3 in amino acids: CASGGFNQPQHF. CDR3 DNA: TGTGCCAGCGGGGGATTCAATCAGCCCCAGCATTTT. The V gene is TRBV6-1, the J gene TRBJ1-5, with D possibly TRBD1 on 5 matching bases. CDR3 size: 12 residues. Trimming left V 8 bases short and J 3 bases short, with 8 bases between. CDR1 and CDR2 from the germline V gene are MNHNS and SASEGT.

As regards this clonotype: A much larger clone lies one base from this, so it may be a read error. The genes are TRBV2 and TRBJ1-2; D possibly corresponds to TRBD1 (5 bases). The CDR3 is made up of 17 amino acids. The V and J ends lost 4 bases and 2 bases respectively, with 20 bases between them. Germline V lookup: CDR1 SNHLY, CDR2 FYNNEI. The CDR3: CASSGVGVVRVNYGYTF. The CDR3, as DNA: TGTGCCAGCAGTGGAGTGGGCGTTGTCAGGGTGAACTATGGCTACACCTTC.

This clonotype was seen many times. The chain has TRBV19 and TRBJ1-2, with 9 bases fitting TRBD1. The CDR3 runs 12 residues. V dropped 4 bases and J dropped 8; count of bases not matched to a gene: 2. Germline V gene data show CDR1 as LNHDA and CDR2 as SQIVND (reference sequence). The CDR3 sequence is CASSTTGGGYTF. For the CDR3, the DNA is TGTGCCAGTAGTACCACAGGGGGCGGCTACACCTTC.

The J gene is TRBJ2-7, the V gene TRBV20-1; 12 bases align to TRBD2. The CDR3 runs 17 residues. CDR1 DFQATT and CDR2 SNEGSKA come from the germline V gene (reference sequence). Germline trimming cut 0 bases from V and 6 bases from J; bases unmatched to any gene: 12. The CDR3 nucleotides read TGCAGTGCTAGAGATCGCCTAGCGGGAGGGCCGGGTTCCGAGCAGTACTTC. Translation gives CSARDRLAGGPGSEQYF.

This clonotype has at least ten counts. The DNA for the CDR3 is TGTGCCAGCAGGGACTTAGGAGAAGCTAACTATGGCTACACCTTC. Translating gives CASRDLGEANYGYTF. The chain links TRBV28 to TRBJ1-2, with unresolved D. V was shortened by 6 bases and J by 0 bases, with 14 bases between the two germline ends. The CDR3 length is 15 residues. Germline CDR1 MDHEN, CDR2 SYDVKM.

Judged by abundance, this clonotype is medium-sized (0.01 to 0.1%). The chain combines TRBV28 with TRBJ1-1, with D perhaps TRBD1 (6 bases). V lost 7 bases to trimming and J lost 0 bases, with 12 bases between them. This CDR3 comprises 14 residues. Germline V gives CDR1 MDHEN, CDR2 SYDVKM. In DNA form, the CDR3 reads TGTGCCAGCACTCGTGGGGGCATGAACACTGAAGCTTTCTTT. It encodes CASTRGGMNTEAFF. The entire variable domain, with the rest obtained from reference TRBV28 and TRBJ1-1, is as follows: DVKVTQSSRYLVKRTGEKVFLECVQDMDHENMFWYRQDPGLGLRLIYFSYDVKMKEKGDIPEGYSVSREKKERFSLILESASTNQTSMYLCASTRGGMNTEAFFGQGTRLTVV.

Comment on this clonotype: A read error may be the cause here, since a much bigger clone is one base away. The genes are TRBV10-3 and TRBJ1-4, with D unresolved. The CDR3 is 13 residues long. CDR1 and CDR2 (germline): ENHRY, SYGVKD. The germline V and J ends were trimmed by 4 bases and 8 bases, with 11 bases remaining between them. CDR3 bases: TGTGCCATCAGTGGGTCGGAAGGAGAAAAACTGTTTTTT. Residues: CAISGSEGEKLFF.

In regard to this clonotype: A read error may be the cause here, since a much bigger clone is one base away. The chain links TRBV12-3 or TRBV12-4 to TRBJ2-5, with 13 bases lining up with TRBD2. V gave up 4 bases and J gave up 6 bases; unmatched junction bases: 11. The CDR3 sequence is 17 residues long. This CDR3 reads CASSYCRLAGGGKTQYF. The CDR3 region has the DNA TGTGCCAGCAGTTACTGCAGACTAGCGGGGGGCGGGAAGACCCAGTACTTC.

As to this clonotype: No conserved phenylalanine or tryptophan ends this CDR3, so it is likely a read error. The gene calls are TRBV29-1 and TRBJ2-2; 7 bases fit TRBD1. The J segment lost 2 bases and the V segment lost 4 bases, leaving 7 bases of the junction unmatched. This CDR3 is 15 amino acids long. CDR1 SQVTM and CDR2 ANQGSEA come from the germline V gene. The CDR3 coding sequence is TGCAGCGTTGGCGAGGACAGGATTAACACCGGGGAGCTGTTTTCT. This codes for CSVGEDRINTGELFS.

Within the sample, this clonotype is medium-sized (0.01 to 0.1%). The chain carries TRBV7-2 and TRBJ2-3; D may be TRBD2 (5 bases). The CDR3 totals 14 residues. Germline assignment: CDR1 SGHTA and CDR2 FQGNSA. V lost 5 bases, J lost 4 bases, and 13 bases lay in between. CDR3 nucleotides: TGTGCCAGCAGCGAGCGCCGGGATTCAGATACGCAGTATTTT. Translating gives CASSERRDSDTQYF.

The chain links TRBV30 to TRBJ2-7; TRBD2 might be the D (6 bases). The CDR3 contains 13 residues. V was cut by 2 bases and J by 4 bases, with 12 bases left in between. In germline, CDR1 is GTSNPN, CDR2 SVGIG (reference sequence). CDR3 nucleotides: TGTGCCTGGAGTACTCCTGGAGGGTACGAGCAGTACTTC. Translating gives CAWSTPGGYEQYF.